This entry concerns a single TCR beta chain. The data were obtained in a study of blood T cell repertoires in COVID-19. Whole-study context: Italy, Spain and the United States were the sources of the convalescent and acute COVID-19 samples. In each case, the material was cDNA or gDNA derived from T cells, B-cell-depleted T cells, or PBMCs.

Germline V gives CDR1 SQVTM, CDR2 ANQGSEA. This CDR3 contains 18 residues. J lost 6 bases, V lost 6 bases, and 23 bases had no gene match. The assay was immunoSEQ multiplex PCR, and TCRdb's table has in-frame clones only and misses some. This sample has about 100,000 clones, with approximately 80% found just once. The source is a man in his sixties or seventies with acute or convalescent COVID-19. Sequencing used peripheral blood. The chain joins TRBV29-1 to TRBJ2-7; TRBD1 aligns across 10 bases. The DNA for the CDR3 is TGCAGCGTGGGGGGCTTCCGGGACAGGGGCCTCCGAGTCGGCGAGCAGTACTTC. Residues: CSVGGFRDRGLRVGEQYF.